The 18 T cell receptor beta chains below all came from one sample that was sequenced in a study of blood T cell repertoires in COVID-19. Clones were sequenced by immunoSEQ multiplex PCR, and TCRdb holds only the in-frame ones, with some missing. The sample includes approximately 85,000 clones, about nine tenths seen only once; the top ten take about 2.9%. The sequenced sample was peripheral blood. These receptors all stem from a woman aged 50 to 60 with active or convalescent COVID-19.

In its sample, this clone was seen once. The chain couples TRBV20-1 to TRBJ2-7, with TRBD1 matching over 9 bases. The CDR3 is 13 amino acids. CDR1 and CDR2 (germline): DFQATT, SNEGSKA (reference sequence). V was pared by 3 bases and J by 3 bases, with 3 bases of the junction left unmatched. CDR3 residues: CSASMDRGYEQYF. CDR3 DNA sequence: TGCAGTGCTAGTATGGACAGGGGCTACGAGCAGTACTTC.

The chain employs TRBV6-2 or TRBV6-3 and TRBJ1-2; D not resolved. Per the germline V gene, CDR1 is MNHEY and CDR2 is SVGEGT. V was shortened by 1 base and J by 5 bases, with 11 bases between the two germline ends. This CDR3 has 14 amino acids. The chain's CDR3 is CASSYYGVEYGYTF. The CDR3 nucleotides read TGTGCCAGCAGTTACTACGGGGTCGAATATGGCTACACCTTC.

This sequence joins TRBV30 and TRBJ2-1; TRBD1 aligns across 12 bases. This CDR3 has 14 amino acids. The germline V gene encodes CDR1 GTSNPN and CDR2 SVGIG (reference sequence). The CDR3 sequence is CAYSGTGGRNEQFF. As DNA, the CDR3 is TGTGCGTACTCCGGGACAGGGGGCAGAAATGAGCAGTTCTTC.

The V and J genes are TRBV2 and TRBJ1-5; TRBD1 might be the D (6 bases). Germline lookup yields CDR1 SNHLY and CDR2 FYNNEI. The ends were cut back, 6 bases at V and 2 bases at J, with 14 bases in the middle. The CDR3 extends over 15 amino acids. DNA for the CDR3: TGTGCCAGCAGGTTCACAGGGCTGGGCAATCAGCCCCAGCATTTT. Translating gives CASRFTGLGNQPQHF.

The chain employs TRBV5-1 and TRBJ1-4; 9 bases are shared with TRBD1. CDR3 length equals 14 residues. Germline V gene sequence: CDR1 SGHRS, CDR2 YFSETQ. V was clipped by 7 bases and J by 4 bases; unmatched bases: 5. The CDR3 sequence is CASRGQGLNEKLFF. The CDR3 nucleotides read TGCGCCAGCCGCGGACAGGGGCTTAATGAAAAACTGTTTTTT.

The chain is built from TRBV29-1 and TRBJ2-7, with a tentative D call TRBD1 (6 bases). The germline V gene has CDR1 SQVTM and CDR2 ANQGSEA. The CDR3 is made up of 12 amino acids. V was shortened by 6 bases and J by 6 bases, with 15 bases between the two germline ends. The CDR3 is CSVYTGIGEQYF. In nucleotides, the CDR3 is TGCAGCGTATACACAGGGATTGGCGAGCAGTACTTC.

This clone was observed a handful of times. The gene calls are TRBV6-6 and TRBJ1-1; D uncertain. The CDR3 is made up of 13 amino acids. Germline CDR1 MNHNY, CDR2 SVGAGI (reference sequence). Trimming shortened V by 5 bases and J by 3 bases, and 10 bases separated the two germline ends. CDR3 DNA: TGTGCCAGCAGTGATGAGGGCTACACTGAAGCTTTCTTT. This gives the protein CASSDEGYTEAFF.

This clone was seen ten or more times. The V and J genes are TRBV6-5 and TRBJ2-2; tentatively, D is TRBD1 (5 bases). The CDR3 loop spans 13 amino acids. V dropped 6 bases and J dropped 3 bases, with 8 bases sitting between them. Germline values: CDR1 MNHEY, CDR2 SVGAGI. The CDR3 sequence is CASSQGYTGELFF. CDR3 sequence (DNA): TGTGCCAGCAGCCAGGGATACACCGGGGAGCTGTTTTTT.

The DNA of the CDR3 is TGTGCCAGAAGCTCCCCGGTGGTCCTAAAAGAGACCCAGTACTTC. This codes for CARSSPVVLKETQYF. The chain links TRBV5-3 to TRBJ2-5; D is unclear. TRBV5-3 is annotated as an ORF whose role is uncertain. The CDR3 runs 15 residues. Trimming stripped 3 bases from V and 3 bases from J, with 15 bases between.

This clone has just one count. V usage is TRBV6-4 and J usage is TRBJ1-2; 10 bases are a match to TRBD1. The V gene end was trimmed by 4 bases and the J gene end by 5 bases; junction bases not matched to a gene: 7. CDR1 MRHNA and CDR2 SNTAGT come from the germline V gene. This CDR3 is built from 15 residues. The CDR3 sequence is CASSAGQGGRYGYTF. The CDR3 DNA reads TGTGCCAGCAGTGCCGGACAGGGGGGTCGGTATGGCTACACCTTC.

This chain uses TRBV5-4 with TRBJ2-1; 13 positions match TRBD2. Germline CDR1 and CDR2: SGHNT and YYREEE (reference sequence). J gave up 2 bases and V 3 bases, and 8 bases lay outside the gene matches. The CDR3 runs to 18 residues. The CDR3: CASSSRTSGGHAYNEQFF. The CDR3 nucleotides read TGTGCCAGCAGCTCGCGGACTAGCGGGGGCCATGCCTACAATGAGCAGTTCTTC. Looking up the rest from reference TRBV5-4 and TRBJ2-1 gives the full variable domain: ETGVTQSPTHLIKTRGQQVTLRCSSQSGHNTVSWYQQALGQGPQFIFQYYREEENGRGNFPPRFSGLQFPNYSSELNVNALELDDSALYLCASSSRTSGGHAYNEQFFGPGTRLTVL.

The J gene is TRBJ1-2, the V gene TRBV7-8; D remains unclear. V was cut by 8 bases and J by 6 bases, with 10 bases left in between. Germline V CDR1 and CDR2: SGHVS, FQNEAQ. This CDR3 has 11 residues. The CDR3 sequence: CASLGSNGYTF. As DNA, the CDR3 is TGTGCCAGCCTCGGGTCGAATGGCTACACCTTC.

In its sample, this clone was seen once. The chain is built from TRBV7-2 and TRBJ1-1, with TRBD1 matching 9 bases. From germline, CDR1 is SGHTA and CDR2 FQGNSA. Trimming removed 4 bases from V and 9 bases from J; junction bases left unmatched: 9. The CDR3 runs 14 residues. This CDR3 is CASSSPGQGPQAFF. The CDR3 region has the DNA TGTGCCAGCAGCTCCCCGGGACAGGGACCCCAAGCTTTCTTT. The variable domain in full, completed from reference TRBV7-2 and TRBJ1-1, reads GAGVSQSPSNKVTEKGKDVELRCDPISGHTALYWYRQSLGQGLEFLIYFQGNSAPDKSGLPSDRFSAERTGGSVSTLTIQRTQQEDSAVYLCASSSPGQGPQAFFGQGTRLTVV.

With respect to this clone: The germline gene is not matched at one end of the junction; a read error may be the cause. The chain carries TRBV19 and TRBJ1-4; 7 bases line up with TRBD1. Per the germline V gene, CDR1 is LNHDA and CDR2 is SQIVND (reference sequence). CDR3 length: 14 residues. The CDR3 nucleotides are TGTGCCAGTAGCATAGGGGGCACTAATGAAAAACTGTTTTTT. Translating gives CASSIGGTNEKLFF. Full variable domain (remainder filled in from reference TRBV19 and TRBJ1-4): DGGITQSPKYLFRKEGQNVTLSCEQNLNHDAMYWYRQDPGQGLRLIYYSQIVNDFQKGDIAEGYSVSREKKESFPLTVTSAQKNPTAFYLCASSIGGTNEKLFFGSGTQLSVL.

The rearrangement joins TRBV5-1 to TRBJ1-2; TRBD1 is a possible D gene (6 bases). V shed 4 bases and J shed 4 bases, with 17 bases lying between them. This CDR3 is 15 amino acids long. CDR1 and CDR2 from the germline V gene are SGHRS and YFSETQ. The DNA for the CDR3 is TGCGCCAGCAGCCCCAACCCGAGACAGGCCTATGGCTACACCTTC. It codes for CASSPNPRQAYGYTF.

The rearrangement joins TRBV12-3 or TRBV12-4 to TRBJ1-1; TRBD1 might be the D (6 bases). This CDR3 contains 13 residues. V lost 5 bases and J lost 11, with 18 bases in between. In nucleotides, the CDR3 is TGTGCCAGCAGTCGACTCCGGGACACAAGGGCTTTCTTT. It yields the protein CASSRLRDTRAFF.

DNA for the CDR3: TGTGCCAGCAGCCGACAGGGCACTGAAGCTTTCTTT. This encodes CASSRQGTEAFF. The chain recombines TRBV7-6 with TRBJ1-1; 7 positions agree with TRBD1. Trimming removed 5 bases from V and 4 bases from J; junction bases left unmatched: 1. CDR3 length equals 12 residues. From germline, CDR1 is SGHVS and CDR2 FNYEAQ.

The gene calls are TRBV5-6 and TRBJ1-4, with 9 bases fitting TRBD1. CDR1 and CDR2 (germline): SGHDT, YYEEEE. Unmatched junction bases numbered 8, after V lost 2 bases and J lost 9 bases. This CDR3 is 15 amino acids long. DNA for the CDR3: TGTGCCAGCAGCTTCCGGACAGGGGAGACGCAAAAACTGTTTTTT. This encodes CASSFRTGETQKLFF.